The 16 T cell receptor beta chains in this list originate from one sample, sequenced in a study of blood T cells in healthy people across ages. Primed by a sample-barcoded 5' primer and a J-beta primer mix, a second PCR proceeded for about 7 to 12 cycles. TCRdb re-analysed the 5' RACE reads in MiXCR, keeping a single row per CDR3 protein. The table has about 930,000 distinct CDR3 sequences, almost 30% seen once; the top ten hold roughly 10%. The sample was also linked to a second study, of T cells of mothers and their children.

Specimen: blood. The receptors shown here come from a woman aged 40 to 50 in good health.

This clonotype has a handful of counts. The junction departs from the called germline gene at one end, perhaps through a read error. The V and J genes are TRBV7-2 and TRBJ2-1, with D possibly TRBD2 on 5 matching bases. Germline CDR1 and CDR2: SGHTA and FQGNSA. This CDR3 comprises 14 residues. The CDR3, as DNA: TGTGCCAGCAACTTAGCGTTAGGCGGCAGCCGTCAGTTCTTC. This encodes CASNLALGGSRQFF.

This clonotype was picked up a small number of times. V gene TRBV28 combines with J gene TRBJ1-2, with D possibly matching TRBD1 (5 bases). CDR3 length: 12 residues. Germline values: CDR1 MDHEN, CDR2 SYDVKM. Trimming cost V 3 bases and J 7 bases, with 9 bases left between them. CDR3 in amino acids: CASSFRGLGYTF. The CDR3 bases are TGTGCCAGCAGTTTTAGGGGACTTGGCTACACCTTC.

Ten or more counts support this clonotype. The chain links TRBV5-5 to TRBJ1-2; no clear D gene. The CDR3 is 18 amino acids. Germline V gene lookup returns CDR1 SGHKS and CDR2 YYEKEE (reference sequence). V was shortened by 0 bases and J by 6 bases, with 24 bases between the two germline ends. CDR3 amino acids: CASSLEDSDFGLLNGYTF. As DNA, the CDR3 is TGTGCCAGCAGCTTGGAAGATTCGGATTTCGGACTACTGAATGGCTACACCTTC. The full variable domain, in which reference TRBV5-5 and TRBJ1-2 provide the parts outside the CDR3, is DAGVTQSPTHLIKTRGQQVTLRCSPISGHKSVSWYQQVLGQGPQFIFQYYEKEERGRGNFPDRFSARQFPNYSSELNVNALLLGDSALYLCASSLEDSDFGLLNGYTFGSGTRLTVV.

This clonotype appeared a few times. The chain joins TRBV18 to TRBJ2-4; D not resolved. This CDR3 region has 16 residues. The germline gives CDR1 KGHSH, CDR2 LQKENI. Trimming took 6 bases from V and 0 from J, leaving 15 bases between them. The CDR3 DNA sequence: TGTGCCAGCTCTCCTAAGGACGGCTTAGCCAAAAACATTCAGTACTTC. The encoded protein is CASSPKDGLAKNIQYF.

The chain has TRBV7-9 and TRBJ2-3; D is possibly TRBD1 (5 bases). The germline V gene has CDR1 SEHNR and CDR2 FQNEAQ (reference sequence). V lost 6 bases and J 3 bases, leaving 16 bases between the germline ends. The CDR3 length is 15 residues. In DNA, the CDR3 is TGTGCCAGCAGACCTCCAGGGTATAGTACAGATACGCAGTATTTT. Encoded protein: CASRPPGYSTDTQYF. Combining the CDR3 with reference TRBV7-9 and TRBJ2-3 gives the whole variable domain DTGVSQNPRHKITKRGQNVTFRCDPISEHNRLYWYRQTLGQGPEFLTYFQNEAQLEKSRLLSDRFSAERPKGSFSTLEIQRTEQGDSAMYLCASRPPGYSTDTQYFGPGTRLTVL.

Turning to this clonotype: A much larger clone sits a single nucleotide away, making a read error possible. CDR3 nucleotide sequence: TGTGCCGGCAGCTCTCGGGGACAGGGGAACTATGGCTACACCTTC. The encoded protein is CAGSSRGQGNYGYTF. The V gene is TRBV6-6, the J gene TRBJ1-2; TRBD1 agrees at 10 bases. The germline V gene encodes CDR1 MNHNY and CDR2 SVGAGI (reference sequence). The CDR3 is 15 residues long.

With respect to this clonotype: The DNA is left out, because the CDR3 cannot be placed on it with certainty; the CDR3 is given as TCRdb lists it. The chain is built from TRBV28 and TRBJ2-3; TRBD1 is taken as the D call from the table, unchecked against the DNA. Counting both end residues, the CDR3 totals 17 amino acids. Germline assignment: CDR1 MDHEN and CDR2 SYDVKM. Here the CDR3 reads CASSSSWGPLSTDTQYF.

This rearrangement joins TRBV5-1 to TRBJ2-5; 9 bases agree with TRBD1. With 4 bases clipped from V and 3 bases from J, the junction kept 4 bases outside the gene matches. The CDR3 is made up of 14 amino acids. The germline V gene has CDR1 SGHRS and CDR2 YFSETQ. The CDR3 spells CASSRDRVEETQYF. CDR3 DNA sequence: TGCGCCAGCAGCCGGGACAGGGTCGAAGAGACCCAGTACTTC.

A few counts support this clonotype. The gene calls are TRBV5-1 and TRBJ2-1; 8 bases agree with TRBD1. With 3 bases clipped from V and 3 bases from J, the junction kept 8 bases outside the gene matches. Germline V gene data show CDR1 as SGHRS and CDR2 as YFSETQ. The CDR3 is 16 residues long. The CDR3 DNA is TGCGCCAGCAGCTGGGGCCCGGACAGGGACTACAATGAGCAGTTCTTC. The encoded protein is CASSWGPDRDYNEQFF.

The chain uses TRBV28 and TRBJ1-5; D perhaps matches TRBD1 (5 bases). Trimming left V 6 bases short and J 4 bases short, with 16 bases between. Germline CDR1 and CDR2: MDHEN and SYDVKM. This CDR3 comprises 15 residues. The CDR3 DNA sequence: TGTGCCAGCAGCCTGGGAGACAGCGCTAATCAGCCCCAGCATTTT. This gives the protein CASSLGDSANQPQHF.

The chain has TRBV4-2 and TRBJ1-4; the D gene is possibly TRBD1 (6 bases). This CDR3 contains 15 residues. Germline lookup yields CDR1 LGHNA and CDR2 YNFKEQ. Trimming removed 0 bases from V and 6 bases from J, with 11 bases in between. This CDR3 reads CASSQDLEGDEKLFF. The DNA for the CDR3 is TGTGCCAGCAGCCAAGATTTGGAGGGGGATGAAAAACTGTTTTTT.

This clonotype was seen repeatedly, ten times or more. The CDR3, as DNA: TGTGCCAGCACCCCGACGGTTAGCTCCTACGAGCAGTACTTC. Its translation: CASTPTVSSYEQYF. The chain has TRBV7-6 and TRBJ2-7; D is undetermined. Per the germline V gene, CDR1 is SGHVS and CDR2 is FNYEAQ. V gave up 7 bases and J gave up 0 bases, with 13 bases separating them. The CDR3 is made up of 14 amino acids.

The chain recombines TRBV6-1 with TRBJ1-2; the D gene is possibly TRBD1 (6 bases). Trimming stripped 1 base from V and 4 bases from J, with 10 bases between. The CDR3 has 14 amino acids. Germline CDR1 and CDR2: MNHNS and SASEGT. The CDR3 region has the DNA TGTGCCAGCAGTGAAGGAGGACAGCTCTATGGCTACACCTTC. This encodes CASSEGGQLYGYTF.

In this sample, this clonotype turned up many times. The gene calls are TRBV7-2 and TRBJ2-5, with 9 bases lining up with TRBD2. The germline CDR1 and CDR2 sequences are SGHTA and FQGNSA. Trimming took 2 bases from V and 2 from J; bases not matched to a gene: 6. The length of the CDR3 is 16 residues. The CDR3 coding sequence is TGTGCCAGCAGCTTACTTAGCGGGGGCAATCAAGAGACCCAGTACTTC. Amino acid sequence: CASSLLSGGNQETQYF.

Ten or more counts support this clonotype. In DNA form, the CDR3 reads TGCAGTGCTAGAGATCAAACTAGCGGGGGTCACAATGAGCAGTTCTTC. Translated, it gives CSARDQTSGGHNEQFF. This rearrangement joins TRBV20-1 to TRBJ2-1; 11 bases are a match to TRBD2. The CDR3 is 16 residues long. J lost 5 bases, V lost 0 bases, and 6 bases had no gene match. Germline V gene lookup returns CDR1 DFQATT and CDR2 SNEGSKA (reference sequence).

This clonotype was counted many times. V and J are TRBV4-2 and TRBJ1-2, with a weak D call TRBD1 (5 bases). V lost 6 bases, J lost 8 bases, and 19 bases lay in between. The CDR3 contains 14 residues. Looked up from germline, CDR1 is LGHNA and CDR2 is YNFKEQ. The CDR3 sequence is CASRTMGPRGGYTF. The CDR3 bases are TGTGCCAGCAGGACTATGGGGCCTAGAGGAGGCTACACCTTC.